These 29 T cell receptor beta chains were all obtained from the same sample, sequenced in a study of PD-L1 blockade in urothelial cancer. Sequenced by immunoSEQ multiplex PCR; TCRdb stores in-frame clones only, minus some. The data show about 24,000 clones, with around 90% seen just once and approximately 3% held by the top ten. The specimen comprised PBMCs, sampled around atezolizumab (anti-PD-L1) treatment. Receptors originate from a man in his fifties or sixties with urothelial cancer.

The rearrangement uses TRBV12-5 and TRBJ2-7; 10 nucleotides align to TRBD2. Germline values: CDR1 LGHNT, CDR2 FRNRAP. This CDR3 is 14 amino acids long. J lost 5 bases, V lost 4 bases, and 5 bases had no gene match. The CDR3 coding sequence is TGTGCTAGTGGTTCTCTAGCGGGAGTGGACGAGCAGTACTTC. This gives the protein CASGSLAGVDEQYF.

The rearrangement joins TRBV5-8 to TRBJ2-3; D remains unclear. The CDR3 sequence is 14 residues long. The germline V gene encodes CDR1 SGHTS and CDR2 YDEGEE. V was cut by 5 bases and J by 2 bases, with 12 bases left in between. CDR3 sequence: CASRPNLVTDTQYF. In DNA form, the CDR3 reads TGTGCCAGCAGACCAAACCTAGTCACAGATACGCAGTATTTT.

This rearrangement joins TRBV7-2 to TRBJ2-7; D is undetermined. CDR1 and CDR2 from the germline V gene are SGHTA and FQGNSA. Trimming took off 3 bases at V and 0 bases at J, with 6 bases between the two ends. This CDR3 comprises 13 residues. The CDR3 sequence: CASSFWASYEQYF. In DNA form, the CDR3 reads TGTGCCAGCAGCTTCTGGGCCTCCTACGAGCAGTACTTC.

This clone was detected only once. The chain recombines TRBV11-2 with TRBJ2-7; 9 nucleotides align to TRBD2. CDR3 size: 14 residues. CDR1 and CDR2 (germline): SGHAT, FQNNGV. The ends lost 4 bases at V and 6 bases at J; junction bases unmatched: 7. CDR3 sequence: CASSSNGGRAEQYF. CDR3 sequence (DNA): TGTGCCAGCAGCTCCAATGGCGGGAGGGCCGAGCAGTACTTC.

V is TRBV7-6 and J is TRBJ2-2, with D uncertain. Germline V lookup: CDR1 SGHVS, CDR2 FNYEAQ. The CDR3 covers 14 residues. Trimming cost V 5 bases and J 5 bases, with 12 bases left between them. CDR3 protein: CASSRVLETGELFF. The CDR3 nucleotides are TGTGCCAGCAGCCGGGTCCTGGAGACCGGGGAGCTGTTTTTT.

V is TRBV10-1 and J is TRBJ2-7; 15 bases are shared with TRBD2. CDR1 and CDR2 from the germline V gene are WNHNN and SYGVQD (reference sequence). The V and J ends lost 3 bases and 6 bases, in that order; junction bases with no gene match: 9. The CDR3 has 17 residues. This CDR3 is CASSDHGGLAGGGEQYF. DNA for the CDR3: TGCGCCAGCAGTGACCACGGGGGACTAGCGGGGGGAGGCGAGCAGTACTTC.

This chain connects TRBV2 to TRBJ2-7; perhaps TRBD2 as D (6 bases). The germline CDR1 and CDR2 sequences are SNHLY and FYNNEI. Trimming shortened V by 6 bases and J by 5 bases, and 14 bases separated the two germline ends. This CDR3 is built from 13 residues. The CDR3 DNA reads TGTGCCAGCAGCCTCACGAGGAGGGACGAGCAGTACTTC. This translates into CASSLTRRDEQYF.

V gene TRBV11-3 combines with J gene TRBJ1-3; 8 bases align to TRBD1. CDR3 length equals 15 residues. Unmatched junction bases numbered 5, after V lost 5 bases and J lost 2 bases. The germline CDR1 and CDR2 sequences are SGHNT and YENEEA. This CDR3 is CASSPGQGPGNTIYF. The CDR3 DNA reads TGTGCCAGCAGCCCCGGACAGGGACCTGGAAACACCATATATTTT.

The chain uses TRBV5-5 and TRBJ1-4, with D possibly matching TRBD1 (5 bases). There are 15 residues in the CDR3. Germline V CDR1 and CDR2: SGHKS, YYEKEE (reference sequence). Trimming pared 4 bases from V and 3 bases from J, leaving 13 bases between. DNA for the CDR3: TGTGCCAGCAGCCCGAGTGGGGCGGCTAATGAAAAACTGTTTTTT. It yields the protein CASSPSGAANEKLFF.

The rearrangement links TRBV27 to TRBJ1-5; a possible D gene is TRBD1 (6 bases). The V end was cut by 6 bases, the J end by 3 bases, with 15 bases between. The CDR3 runs to 15 residues. CDR1 and CDR2 from the germline V gene are MNHEY and SMNVEV (reference sequence). The CDR3 protein is CASRPGALVNQPQHF. In DNA, the CDR3 is TGTGCCAGCAGGCCAGGGGCATTGGTCAATCAGCCCCAGCATTTT.

This clone has just one count. The CDR3 loop is CASSQLQGDSYEQYF. CDR3 DNA sequence: TGCGCCAGCAGCCAGTTACAGGGGGACTCCTACGAGCAGTACTTC. The chain recombines TRBV4-1 with TRBJ2-7; TRBD1 aligns across 8 bases. This CDR3 has 15 residues. Germline lookup yields CDR1 MGHRA and CDR2 YSYEKL. J was trimmed by 0 bases and V by 3 bases; bases with no gene match: 4.

The chain is built from TRBV30 and TRBJ2-7; D may be TRBD2 (6 bases). Trimming cost V 5 bases and J 5 bases, with 16 bases left between them. CDR3 length equals 13 residues. Germline CDR1 and CDR2: GTSNPN and SVGIG (reference sequence). CDR3 amino acids: CAWAGQGIHEQYF. CDR3 sequence (DNA): TGTGCCTGGGCGGGGCAGGGCATTCACGAGCAGTACTTC.

The chain couples TRBV6-5 to TRBJ1-1; D is possibly TRBD1 (5 bases). Germline CDR1 reads MNHEY; CDR2 reads SVGAGI. This CDR3 contains 15 residues. The germline V and J ends were trimmed by 5 bases and 0 bases, with 13 bases remaining between them. The CDR3 sequence is CASSRSGTVNTEAFF. The CDR3 nucleotides are TGTGCCAGCAGTAGAAGCGGGACTGTGAACACTGAAGCTTTCTTT.

This clone was detected only a few times. The V gene is TRBV4-2, the J gene TRBJ2-7; 13 nucleotides match TRBD2. This CDR3 is 17 amino acids long. The junction had 9 bases not matched to a gene; V was cut back by 0 bases and J by 7 bases. CDR1 is LGHNA and CDR2 is YNFKEQ in the germline V gene. The CDR3 nucleotides read TGTGCCAGCAGCCAAGAGCCGGGACTAGCGGGGCTCAGGGAGCAGTACTTC. Translation: CASSQEPGLAGLREQYF.

The chain employs TRBV6-4 and TRBJ2-5; 9 nucleotides align to TRBD2. The V gene's germline CDR1 is MRHNA and CDR2 SNTAGT. This CDR3 comprises 15 residues. Unmatched junction bases numbered 13, after V lost 3 bases and J lost 11 bases. CDR3 sequence (DNA): TGTGCCAGCAGTGAAGCTGCTAGCGGGATTGGGGAGCAGTACTTC. Protein sequence: CASSEAASGIGEQYF.

The chain joins TRBV28 to TRBJ2-3; 10 nucleotides match TRBD2. The junction had 7 bases not matched to a gene; V was cut back by 9 bases and J by 1 base. CDR3 length: 15 residues. CDR1 is MDHEN and CDR2 is SYDVKM in the germline V gene. The CDR3 spells CASHPGLAGTDTQYF. The CDR3 nucleotides read TGTGCCAGTCACCCAGGACTAGCGGGCACAGATACGCAGTATTTT.

This clone was picked up one time. The chain uses TRBV11-2 and TRBJ2-3; 10 nucleotides align to TRBD2. Per the germline V gene, CDR1 is SGHAT and CDR2 is FQNNGV. The V segment lost 5 bases and the J segment 2 bases; nucleotides outside the gene matches: 4. The CDR3 sequence is 15 residues long. The DNA of the CDR3 is TGTGCCAGCAGCCAGGGACTAGCGACCACAGATACGCAGTATTTT. It is translated as CASSQGLATTDTQYF.

This chain links TRBV18 with TRBJ1-1, with D maybe TRBD1 (5 bases). CDR3 length equals 13 residues. CDR1 KGHSH and CDR2 LQKENI come from the germline V gene. V was trimmed by 4 bases and J by 1 base, leaving 7 bases between them. CDR3 sequence: CASSLQANTEAFF. CDR3 DNA: TGTGCCAGCTCACTACAGGCGAACACTGAAGCTTTCTTT. The full variable domain, in which reference TRBV18 and TRBJ1-1 provide the parts outside the CDR3, is NAGVMQNPRHLVRRRGQEARLRCSPMKGHSHVYWYRQLPEEGLKFMVYLQKENIIDESGMPKERFSAEFPKEGPSILRIQQVVRGDSAAYFCASSLQANTEAFFGQGTRLTVV.

This chain's CDR3 is CASSLDRPALGDTQYF. CDR3 bases: TGCGCCAGCAGCTTGGATCGGCCAGCCCTAGGAGATACGCAGTATTTT. The chain couples TRBV5-1 to TRBJ2-3; D is undetermined. This CDR3 has 16 amino acids. V was trimmed by 0 bases and J by 5 bases, leaving 16 bases between them. The germline V gene has CDR1 SGHRS and CDR2 YFSETQ.

This clone was detected once. The chain recombines TRBV5-1 with TRBJ2-5, with 11 bases identical to TRBD1. Germline V gene data show CDR1 as SGHRS and CDR2 as YFSETQ. The CDR3 consists of 16 residues. V lost 6 bases and J lost 0; bases outside the gene matches: 7. The CDR3 is CASTGGTGGYQETQYF. DNA of the CDR3: TGCGCCAGCACAGGAGGGACAGGGGGGTACCAAGAGACCCAGTACTTC.

The gene calls are TRBV27 and TRBJ2-5; D is perhaps TRBD2 (6 bases). This CDR3 is 13 amino acids long. V shed 6 bases and J shed 5 bases, with 13 bases lying between them. In germline, CDR1 is MNHEY, CDR2 SMNVEV (reference sequence). The chain's CDR3 is CASRTYRGETQYF. CDR3 DNA sequence: TGTGCCAGCAGGACCTACCGGGGGGAGACCCAGTACTTC.

The V call is TRBV18, the J call TRBJ1-2; TRBD1 aligns across 8 bases. There are 15 residues in the CDR3. Germline trimming cut 1 base from V and 3 bases from J; bases unmatched to any gene: 4. CDR1 and CDR2 from the germline V gene are KGHSH and LQKENI. The CDR3 nucleotides read TGTGCCAGCTCACCACTCCCAGGGGGCGACTATGGCTACACCTTC. Its translation: CASSPLPGGDYGYTF.

The chain carries TRBV7-2 and TRBJ2-7; a weak D match, TRBD2 (6 bases). Trimming took 5 bases from V and 4 from J, leaving 15 bases between them. The length of the CDR3 is 14 residues. Germline CDR1 and CDR2: SGHTA and FQGNSA. In DNA form, the CDR3 reads TGTGCCAGCAGCCCCCCGGGACTTAAATACGAGCAGTACTTC. This translates into CASSPPGLKYEQYF.

With regard to this clone: Germline is not matched at one junction end, which may reflect a read error. The chain employs TRBV7-3 and TRBJ1-2; D is unresolved. Looked up from germline, CDR1 is SGHTA and CDR2 is FQGTGA. The CDR3 is 15 residues long. The CDR3 DNA reads as TGTGCCAGCAGCCCCAGTTCGAGAGGCTCTTTGCCCCTGCTCTTC. Protein product: CASSPSSRGSLPLLF.

The V gene is TRBV5-1, the J gene TRBJ2-2; TRBD1 is a possible D gene (5 bases). Germline lookup yields CDR1 SGHRS and CDR2 YFSETQ. Between the trimmed V and J ends, which lost 0 bases and 3 bases, there was a span of 12 bases. The CDR3 loop spans 16 amino acids. The CDR3 bases are TGCGCCAGCAGCTTGGCCAGGCAGGGTTACACCGGGGAGCTGTTTTTT. It translates to CASSLARQGYTGELFF. The variable domain in full, completed from reference TRBV5-1 and TRBJ2-2, reads KAGVTQTPRYLIKTRGQQVTLSCSPISGHRSVSWYQQTPGQGLQFLFEYFSETQRNKGNFPGRFSGRQFSNSRSEMNVSTLELGDSALYLCASSLARQGYTGELFFGEGSRLTVL.

V gene TRBV11-2 combines with J gene TRBJ2-1; maybe TRBD2 (6 bases). Germline V gene lookup returns CDR1 SGHAT and CDR2 FQNNGV. The CDR3 has 15 amino acids. V dropped 5 bases and J dropped 4 bases, with 15 bases sitting between them. Written as DNA, the CDR3 is TGTGCCAGCAGCCAGCGGGCCTCCACGTACAATGAGCAGTTCTTC. This encodes CASSQRASTYNEQFF.

This clone was seen only a few times. This chain joins TRBV19 and TRBJ2-2; D is perhaps TRBD1 (5 bases). The CDR3 has 14 amino acids. The germline V gene encodes CDR1 LNHDA and CDR2 SQIVND (reference sequence). V was clipped by 9 bases and J by 1 base, with 12 bases between them. CDR3 nucleotides: TGTGCCAGCCTCCGAACAGGGAACACCGGGGAGCTGTTTTTT. Translating it yields CASLRTGNTGELFF. Together with reference TRBV19 and TRBJ2-2, the CDR3 gives the full variable domain: DGGITQSPKYLFRKEGQNVTLSCEQNLNHDAMYWYRQDPGQGLRLIYYSQIVNDFQKGDIAEGYSVSREKKESFPLTVTSAQKNPTAFYLCASLRTGNTGELFFGEGSRLTVL.

On this clone: The junction departs from the called germline gene at one end, perhaps through a read error. The chain uses TRBV20-1 and TRBJ1-4; the D gene is possibly TRBD1 (6 bases). Germline values: CDR1 DFQATT, CDR2 SNEGSKA (reference sequence). The CDR3 has 11 residues. For the CDR3, the DNA is TGCAGTGCTACAGAAGGACAGTCGCCTGTTTTT. Amino acid sequence: CSATEGQSPVF.

The V gene is TRBV5-6, the J gene TRBJ2-3; TRBD1 matches at 8 bases. The CDR3 extends over 15 amino acids. Trimming at V came to 6 bases and at J to 2 bases, leaving 8 bases not matched to a gene. Germline V gives CDR1 SGHDT, CDR2 YYEEEE. The CDR3 coding sequence is TGTGCCAGCAACCTGGACAGGGTCGACACAGATACGCAGTATTTT. The encoded protein is CASNLDRVDTDTQYF.